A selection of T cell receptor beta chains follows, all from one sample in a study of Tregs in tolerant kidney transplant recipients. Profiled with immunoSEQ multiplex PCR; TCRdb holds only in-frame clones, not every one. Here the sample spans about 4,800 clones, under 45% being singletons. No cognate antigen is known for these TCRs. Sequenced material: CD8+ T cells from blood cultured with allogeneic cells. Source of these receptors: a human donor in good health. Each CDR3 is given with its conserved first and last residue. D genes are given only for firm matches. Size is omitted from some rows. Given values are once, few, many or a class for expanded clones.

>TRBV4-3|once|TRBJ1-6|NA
TGCGCCAGCAGCCATATTACAGTAGATAATTCACCCCTCCACTTT
CASSHITVDNSPLHF
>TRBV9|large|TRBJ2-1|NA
TGTGCCAGCAGCGTAGGGGACTACAATGAGCAGTTCTTC
CASSVGDYNEQFF
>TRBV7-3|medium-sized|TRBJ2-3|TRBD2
TGTGCCAGCAGCTCCCCTCAATGGGGGGAGCGGGAGAACACAGATACGCAGTATTTT
CASSSPQWGERENTDTQYF
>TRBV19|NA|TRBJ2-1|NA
TGTGCCAGTAGTAAGGACGCTCCCGATGAGCAGTTCTTC
CASSKDAPDEQFF
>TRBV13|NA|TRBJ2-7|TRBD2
TGTACCAGCAGCTTAAGGACTAGCGGTACCTACGAGCAGTACTTC
CTSSLRTSGTYEQYF
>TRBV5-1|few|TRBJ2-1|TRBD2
TGCGCCAGCAGCGTGCTACTAGCGGGGGCTTACAATGAGCAGTTCTTC
CASSVLLAGAYNEQFF
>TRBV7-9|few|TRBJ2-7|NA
TGTGCCAGCAGCGCGGGGGCGGACGCTCGCTACGAGCAGTACTTC
CASSAGADARYEQYF
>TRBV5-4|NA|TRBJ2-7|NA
TGTGCCAGCAGCTTTGGAGACAGTGTCTACGAGCAGTACTTC
CASSFGDSVYEQYF
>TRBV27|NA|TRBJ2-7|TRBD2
TGTGCCAGCAGTGAAGCGCCCAGGGAGGGCGAGCAGTACTTC
CASSEAPREGEQYF
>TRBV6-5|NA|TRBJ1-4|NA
TGTGCCAGCACCCAGGGGTTAAAGGAAAAACTGTTTTTT
CASTQGLKEKLFF
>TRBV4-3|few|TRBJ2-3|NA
TGCGCCAGCAGCCAGAGTGGGAACCAAGGAGATACGCAGTATTTT
CASSQSGNQGDTQYF
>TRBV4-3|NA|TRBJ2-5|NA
TGCGCCAGCAGCCATACGAGTGGGGAAGAGACCCAGTACTTC
CASSHTSGEETQYF
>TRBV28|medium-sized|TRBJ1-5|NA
TGTGCCAGCAGTCGTACAGGAAATCATCAGCCCCAGCATTTT
CASSRTGNHQPQHF
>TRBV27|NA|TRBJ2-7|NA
TGTGCCAGCAGTCCCTTTCCTCCTATAGCCTACGAGCAGTACTTC
CASSPFPPIAYEQYF
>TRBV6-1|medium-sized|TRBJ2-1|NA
TGTGCCAGCAGTGATAATTGGGGCAATGAGCAGTTCTTC
CASSDNWGNEQFF
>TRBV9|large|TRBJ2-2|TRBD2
TGTGCCAGCAGCGTATATAGCGGGGATTCCGGGGAGCTGTTTTTT
CASSVYSGDSGELFF
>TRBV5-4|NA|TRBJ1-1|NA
TGTGCCAGCAGCTTACGGTCGCTGAACACTGAAGCTTTCTTT
CASSLRSLNTEAFF
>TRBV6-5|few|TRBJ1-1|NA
TGTGCCAGTCGCTTGGGGGGTGTGAACACTGAAGCTTTCTTT
CASRLGGVNTEAFF